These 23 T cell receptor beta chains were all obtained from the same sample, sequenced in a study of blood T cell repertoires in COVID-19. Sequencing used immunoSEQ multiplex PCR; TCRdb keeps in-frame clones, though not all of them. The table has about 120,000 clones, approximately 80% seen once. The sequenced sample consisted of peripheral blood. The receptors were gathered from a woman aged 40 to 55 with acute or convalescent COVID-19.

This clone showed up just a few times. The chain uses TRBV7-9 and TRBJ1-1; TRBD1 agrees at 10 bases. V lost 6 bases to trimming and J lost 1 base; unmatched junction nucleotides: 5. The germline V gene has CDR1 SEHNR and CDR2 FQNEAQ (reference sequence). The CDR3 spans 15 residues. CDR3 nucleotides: TGTGCCAGCAGTTCGCGACAGGGGGCGAACACTGAAGCTTTCTTT. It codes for CASSSRQGANTEAFF.

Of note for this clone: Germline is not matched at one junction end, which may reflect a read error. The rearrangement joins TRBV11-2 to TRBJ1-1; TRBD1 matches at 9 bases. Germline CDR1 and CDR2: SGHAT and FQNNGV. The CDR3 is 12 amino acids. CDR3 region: CASSRDRVVTAF. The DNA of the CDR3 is TGTGCCAGCAGCCGGGACAGGGTGGTTACCGCGTTT.

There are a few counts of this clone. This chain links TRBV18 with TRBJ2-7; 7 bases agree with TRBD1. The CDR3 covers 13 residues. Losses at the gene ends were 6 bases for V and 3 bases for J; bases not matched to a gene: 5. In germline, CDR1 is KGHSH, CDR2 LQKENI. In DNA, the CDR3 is TGTGCCAGCTCTCACGGGACAGACTACGAGCAGTACTTC. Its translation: CASSHGTDYEQYF.

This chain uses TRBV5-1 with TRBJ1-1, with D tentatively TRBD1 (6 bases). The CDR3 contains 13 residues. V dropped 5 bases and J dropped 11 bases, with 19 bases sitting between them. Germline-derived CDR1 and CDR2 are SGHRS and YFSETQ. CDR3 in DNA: TGCGCCAGCAGTTTAGGGGTGGCGGGGGCGGCTTTCTTT. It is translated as CASSLGVAGAAFF.

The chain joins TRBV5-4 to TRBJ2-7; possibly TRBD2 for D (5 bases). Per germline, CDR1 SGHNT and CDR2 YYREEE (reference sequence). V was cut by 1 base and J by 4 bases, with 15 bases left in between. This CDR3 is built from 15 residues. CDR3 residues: CASSLLGPAGYEQYF. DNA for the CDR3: TGTGCCAGCAGCTTGTTAGGACCGGCGGGTTACGAGCAGTACTTC.

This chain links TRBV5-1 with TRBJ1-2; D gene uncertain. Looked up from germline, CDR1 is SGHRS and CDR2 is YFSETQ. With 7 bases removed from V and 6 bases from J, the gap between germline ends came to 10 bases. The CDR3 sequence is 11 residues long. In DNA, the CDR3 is TGCGCCAGCGGAGGGTGGGATGGCTACACCTTC. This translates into CASGGWDGYTF.

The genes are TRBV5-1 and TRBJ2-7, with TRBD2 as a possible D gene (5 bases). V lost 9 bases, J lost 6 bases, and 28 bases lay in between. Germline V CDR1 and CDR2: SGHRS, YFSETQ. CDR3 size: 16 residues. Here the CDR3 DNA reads TGCGCCACCAGAGTCTCGTCGGACTCTTCGAGTGGCGAGCAGTACTTC. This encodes CATRVSSDSSSGEQYF.

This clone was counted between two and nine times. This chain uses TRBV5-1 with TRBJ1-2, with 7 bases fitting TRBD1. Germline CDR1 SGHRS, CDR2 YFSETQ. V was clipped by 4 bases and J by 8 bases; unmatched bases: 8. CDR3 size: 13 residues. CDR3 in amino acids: CASSPGQSVGYTF. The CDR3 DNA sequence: TGCGCCAGCAGCCCGGGACAGTCCGTCGGCTACACCTTC.

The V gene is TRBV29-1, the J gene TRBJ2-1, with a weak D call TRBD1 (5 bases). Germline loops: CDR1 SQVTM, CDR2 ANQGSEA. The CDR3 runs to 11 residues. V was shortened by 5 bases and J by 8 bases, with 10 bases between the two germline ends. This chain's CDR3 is CSVQRRDEQFF. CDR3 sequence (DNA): TGCAGCGTTCAACGCAGGGATGAGCAGTTCTTC.

The CDR3 sequence is CASSLWTAFSGYTF. Here the CDR3 DNA reads TGTGCCAGCAGCTTATGGACAGCCTTTTCTGGCTACACCTTC. The J gene is TRBJ1-2, the V gene TRBV11-2; D is perhaps TRBD1 (6 bases). The ends were cut back, 2 bases at V and 7 bases at J, with 14 bases in the middle. The CDR3 length is 14 residues. The germline gives CDR1 SGHAT, CDR2 FQNNGV.

The CDR3 spells CATQVESEAFF. The CDR3 DNA reads TGTGCCACCCAGGTAGAATCGGAAGCTTTCTTT. The V call is TRBV6-5, the J call TRBJ1-1, with D unclear. The CDR3 sequence is 11 residues long. Germline V lookup: CDR1 MNHEY, CDR2 SVGAGI. V lost 10 bases to trimming and J lost 8 bases, with 14 bases between them.

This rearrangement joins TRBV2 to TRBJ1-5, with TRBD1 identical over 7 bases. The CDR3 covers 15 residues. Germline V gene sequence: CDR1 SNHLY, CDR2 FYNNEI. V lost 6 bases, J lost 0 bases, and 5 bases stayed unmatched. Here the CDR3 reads CASRGQPYSNQPQHF. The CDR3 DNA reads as TGTGCCAGCAGGGGACAGCCATATAGCAATCAGCCCCAGCATTTT. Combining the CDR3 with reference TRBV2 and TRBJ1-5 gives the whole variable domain EPEVTQTPSHQVTQMGQEVILRCVPISNHLYFYWYRQILGQKVEFLVSFYNNEISEKSEIFDDQFSVERPDGSNFTLKIRSTKLEDSAMYFCASRGQPYSNQPQHFGDGTRLSIL.

CDR3 nucleotides: TGTGCCAGCAGCCAGAAGGGACTAGCGACAGATACGCAGTATTTT. It yields the protein CASSQKGLATDTQYF. V and J are TRBV4-2 and TRBJ2-3, with 10 bases lining up with TRBD2. This CDR3 comprises 15 residues. The germline V gene encodes CDR1 LGHNA and CDR2 YNFKEQ. V dropped 3 bases and J dropped 3; count of bases not matched to a gene: 3.

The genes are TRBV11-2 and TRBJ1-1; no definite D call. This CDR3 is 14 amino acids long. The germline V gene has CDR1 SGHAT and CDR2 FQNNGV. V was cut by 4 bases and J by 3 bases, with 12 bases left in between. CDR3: CASSSVGIYTEAFF. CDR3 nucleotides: TGTGCCAGCAGCTCTGTCGGGATCTACACTGAAGCTTTCTTT.

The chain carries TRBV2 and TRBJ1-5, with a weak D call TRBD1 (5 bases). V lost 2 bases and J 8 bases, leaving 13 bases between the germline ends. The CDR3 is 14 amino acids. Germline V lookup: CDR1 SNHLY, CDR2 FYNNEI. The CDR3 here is CASSESPGMEPQHF. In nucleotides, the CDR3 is TGTGCCAGCAGTGAATCCCCAGGGATGGAGCCCCAGCATTTT.

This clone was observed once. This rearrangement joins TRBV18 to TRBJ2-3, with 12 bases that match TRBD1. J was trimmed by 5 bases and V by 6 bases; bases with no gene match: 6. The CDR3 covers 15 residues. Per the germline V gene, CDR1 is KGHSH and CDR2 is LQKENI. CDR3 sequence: CASSPGTGGGDTQYF. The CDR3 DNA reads TGTGCCAGCTCTCCCGGGACAGGGGGCGGAGATACGCAGTATTTT. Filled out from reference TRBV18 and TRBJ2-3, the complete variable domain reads NAGVMQNPRHLVRRRGQEARLRCSPMKGHSHVYWYRQLPEEGLKFMVYLQKENIIDESGMPKERFSAEFPKEGPSILRIQQVVRGDSAAYFCASSPGTGGGDTQYFGPGTRLTVL.

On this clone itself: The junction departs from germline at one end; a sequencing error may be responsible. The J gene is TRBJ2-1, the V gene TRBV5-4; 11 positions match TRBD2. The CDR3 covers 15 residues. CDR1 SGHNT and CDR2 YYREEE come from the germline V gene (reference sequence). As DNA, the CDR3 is TGTGCCAGCAGCACGCTAGCGGGGGGTAGCAATGAGCGGTTCTTC. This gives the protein CASSTLAGGSNERFF.

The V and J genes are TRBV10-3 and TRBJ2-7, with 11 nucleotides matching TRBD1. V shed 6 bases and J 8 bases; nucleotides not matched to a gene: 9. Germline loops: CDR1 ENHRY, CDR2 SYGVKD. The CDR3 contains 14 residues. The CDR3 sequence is CAISERGQGAKQYF. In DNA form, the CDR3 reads TGTGCCATCAGCGAACGAGGACAGGGGGCGAAGCAGTACTTC.

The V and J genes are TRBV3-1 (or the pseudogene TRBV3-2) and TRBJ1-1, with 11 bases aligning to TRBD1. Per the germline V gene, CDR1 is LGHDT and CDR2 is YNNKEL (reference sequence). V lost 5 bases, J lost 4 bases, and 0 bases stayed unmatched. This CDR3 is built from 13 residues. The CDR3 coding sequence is TGTGCCAGCAGCGGGACAGGGGGCACTGAAGCTTTCTTT. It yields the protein CASSGTGGTEAFF.

In nucleotides, the CDR3 is TGTGCCAGCACTAGGACAGGCACAGATACGCAGTATTTT. It specifies CASTRTGTDTQYF. This chain joins TRBV12-3 or TRBV12-4 and TRBJ2-3; the D gene is possibly TRBD1 (6 bases). CDR3 length: 13 amino acids. V lost 7 bases, J lost 1 base, and 9 bases lay in between.

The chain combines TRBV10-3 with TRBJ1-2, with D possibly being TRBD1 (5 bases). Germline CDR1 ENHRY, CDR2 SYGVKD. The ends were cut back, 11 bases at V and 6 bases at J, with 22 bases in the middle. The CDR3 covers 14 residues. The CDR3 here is CAPKEALRRDGYTF. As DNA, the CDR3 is TGTGCCCCCAAGGAAGCCCTACGCAGGGATGGCTACACCTTC.

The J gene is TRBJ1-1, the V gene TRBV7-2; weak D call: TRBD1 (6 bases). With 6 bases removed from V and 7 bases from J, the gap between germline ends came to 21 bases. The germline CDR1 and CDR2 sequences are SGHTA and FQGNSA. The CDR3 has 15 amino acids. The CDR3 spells CASRRVGGAQSEAFF. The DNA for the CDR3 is TGTGCCAGCAGGCGCGTGGGGGGGGCGCAGAGTGAAGCTTTCTTT.

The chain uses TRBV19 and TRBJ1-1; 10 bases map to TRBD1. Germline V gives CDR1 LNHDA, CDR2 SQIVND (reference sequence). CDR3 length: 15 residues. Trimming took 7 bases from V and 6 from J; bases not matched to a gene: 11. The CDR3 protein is CASTDLGQGDAEAFF. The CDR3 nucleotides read TGTGCCAGTACTGACCTTGGACAGGGGGATGCTGAAGCTTTCTTT.